The 19 T cell receptor beta chains below were found in one sample sequenced in a study of read filtering for tumor transcriptome and immune sequencing. This library used about 400 ng RNA and molecular barcoded adaptors spanning alpha/delta and beta/gamma chains. MiXCR, applied by TCRdb to the reads, yields one record per CDR3 protein. Of tens of thousands of distinct CDR3 sequences in the sample, 11% to 15% were seen once. Material: a population of CD138-negative cells sorted from bone marrow. The receptors here all came from a donor older than 35 with multiple myeloma.

This clonotype has just a few counts. The chain recombines TRBV29-1 with TRBJ1-2; 9 bases map to TRBD1. Per the germline V gene, CDR1 is SQVTM and CDR2 is ANQGSEA. This CDR3 is 18 amino acids long. The trim removed 0 bases at V and 4 bases at J, leaving 15 bases unmatched. The CDR3 coding sequence is TGCAGCGTTGAAGATCTTGGAGGGACAGGGCGAAGCAGCTATGGCTACACCTTC. Its translation is CSVEDLGGTGRSSYGYTF. Based on the CDR3 plus reference TRBV29-1 and TRBJ1-2, the full variable domain is SAVISQKPSRDICQRGTSLTIQCQVDSQVTMMFWYRQQPGQSLTLIATANQGSEATYESGFVIDKFPISRPNLTFSTLTVSNMSPEDSSIYLCSVEDLGGTGRSSYGYTFGSGTRLTVV.

This clonotype was observed many times. The chain uses TRBV20-1 and TRBJ2-1; TRBD2 agrees at 10 bases. V gave up 0 bases and J gave up 1 base; unmatched junction bases: 9. CDR1 and CDR2 (germline): DFQATT, SNEGSKA (reference sequence). CDR3 length equals 18 residues. The CDR3 loop is CSARDRRSGRASYNEQFF. As DNA, the CDR3 is TGCAGTGCTAGAGACCGTCGCAGCGGGAGGGCATCCTACAATGAGCAGTTCTTC.

The CDR3 sequence: CAWSVSTITGELFF. In DNA, the CDR3 is TGTGCCTGGAGTGTATCCACGATCACCGGGGAGCTGTTTTTT. V gene TRBV30 combines with J gene TRBJ2-2; D is uncertain. This CDR3 is 14 amino acids long. Between the trimmed V and J ends, which lost 0 bases and 4 bases, there was a span of 9 bases. Germline lookup yields CDR1 GTSNPN and CDR2 SVGIG (reference sequence).

CDR3 residues: CASSLPDINYGYTF. In DNA, the CDR3 is TGTGCCAGCAGTTTGCCTGACATCAACTATGGCTACACCTTC. This chain joins TRBV28 and TRBJ1-2; no definite D call. The CDR3 length is 14 residues. The germline V gene has CDR1 MDHEN and CDR2 SYDVKM. V lost 3 bases, J lost 2 bases, and 10 bases lay in between.

This clonotype was recorded at least ten times. The gene calls are TRBV21-1 and TRBJ2-3. TRBV21-1 is flagged as a pseudogene. This CDR3 comprises 15 residues. The CDR3 loop is CASSKCYWPTDTQYF. The CDR3 coding sequence is TGTGCCAGCAGCAAATGCTATTGGCCCACAGATACGCAGTATTTT.

Turning to this clonotype: A much larger clone lies a single base off, so this may be a read error. The chain combines TRBV24-1 with TRBJ2-1; TRBD1 matches at 8 bases. This CDR3 contains 14 residues. Looked up from germline, CDR1 is KGHDR and CDR2 is SFDVKD. V lost 9 bases to trimming and J lost 9 bases; unmatched junction nucleotides: 12. The CDR3 coding sequence is TGTGCCACCGGGGGTGGACAGGGTTTGGTTGAGCAGTTCTTC. Residues: CATGGGQGLVEQFF.

This clonotype was recorded many times. The chain recombines TRBV6-2 or TRBV6-3 with TRBJ1-1; 8 nucleotides line up with TRBD1. Per the germline V gene, CDR1 is MNHEY and CDR2 is SVGEGT. The CDR3 sequence is 14 residues long. Trimming at V came to 2 bases and at J to 1 base, leaving 0 bases not matched to a gene. Here the CDR3 DNA reads TGTGCCAGCAGTTACCAGGGGGCGAACACTGAAGCTTTCTTT. Translated, it gives CASSYQGANTEAFF.

Notes on this clonotype: One base away lies a much larger clone, so this may be a sequencing read error. The chain recombines TRBV29-1 with TRBJ2-2; D is possibly TRBD2 (5 bases). The CDR3 is 16 residues long. V was pared by 5 bases and J by 5 bases, with 21 bases between. The V gene's germline CDR1 is SQVTM and CDR2 ANQGSEA. Here the CDR3 DNA reads TGCAGCGTTACCTATAGCGTGAACGTCGGTACCGGGGAGCTGTTTTTT. The encoded protein is CSVTYSVNVGTGELFF.

This clonotype appeared many times. This chain connects TRBV20-1 to TRBJ2-1; D remains ambiguous. The ends were cut back, 5 bases at V and 0 bases at J, with 17 bases in the middle. This CDR3 comprises 16 residues. Germline CDR1 reads DFQATT; CDR2 reads SNEGSKA (reference sequence). This CDR3 reads CSALPVSSHSYNEQFF. The DNA of the CDR3 is TGCAGTGCTCTTCCGGTTAGCAGCCACTCCTACAATGAGCAGTTCTTC.

This clonotype came up a few times. This may be a read error, as it is one base from a much larger clone. The rearrangement joins TRBV27 to TRBJ2-1; 11 nucleotides align to TRBD2. V dropped 5 bases and J dropped 8; count of bases not matched to a gene: 11. Germline-derived CDR1 and CDR2 are MNHEY and SMNVEV (reference sequence). This CDR3 has 16 residues. The CDR3 nucleotides are TGTGCCAGCAGTCCTCATACTAGCGGGAGTAACCATGAGCAGTTCTTC. Translating it yields CASSPHTSGSNHEQFF.

This clonotype came up a few times. This sequence may be a read error, since a much larger clone differs from it by one base. Without the conserved terminal phenylalanine or tryptophan, this CDR3 likely stems from a read error. This chain links TRBV20-1 with TRBJ2-7; 10 nucleotides line up with TRBD2. With V trimmed by 7 bases and J by 6 bases, 9 bases remained unmatched. This CDR3 has 13 residues. Germline assignment: CDR1 DFQATT and CDR2 SNEGSKA (reference sequence). CDR3 DNA sequence: TGCAGTGGTATGGGACTAGCGACGGCCGAGCAGTACCTC. It codes for CSGMGLATAEQYL.

This clonotype has a count of ten or more. This rearrangement joins TRBV20-1 to TRBJ2-7; 15 bases are shared with TRBD2. CDR3 length equals 15 residues. Germline values: CDR1 DFQATT, CDR2 SNEGSKA (reference sequence). J was trimmed by 3 bases and V by 3 bases; bases with no gene match: 3. CDR3: CSASRTSGRVYEQYF. The CDR3 DNA follows: TGCAGTGCTAGTCGGACTAGCGGGAGGGTCTACGAGCAGTACTTC.

This clonotype came up many times. The chain couples TRBV5-1 to TRBJ2-1; TRBD1 is a possible D gene (6 bases). Between the trimmed V and J ends, which lost 0 bases and 6 bases, there was a span of 19 bases. Germline CDR1 reads SGHRS; CDR2 reads YFSETQ. There are 17 residues in the CDR3. The CDR3 spells CASSLARRDNSINEQFF. DNA for the CDR3: TGCGCCAGCAGCTTGGCCCGTCGGGACAACTCGATCAATGAGCAGTTCTTC.

The chain combines TRBV6-6 with TRBJ2-1, with D perhaps matching TRBD1 (5 bases). Between the trimmed V and J ends, which lost 2 bases and 4 bases, there was a span of 9 bases. CDR1 MNHNY and CDR2 SVGAGI come from the germline V gene (reference sequence). CDR3 size: 14 residues. The chain's CDR3 is CASSYLGHYNEQFF. The CDR3 DNA follows: TGTGCCAGCAGTTACCTCGGACATTACAATGAGCAGTTCTTC.

The count of this clonotype is one. The V and J genes are TRBV6-6 and TRBJ2-3, with 7 bases lining up with TRBD2. Trimming cost V 3 bases and J 4 bases; bases outside gene matches: 7. The V gene's germline CDR1 is MNHNY and CDR2 SVGAGI (reference sequence). This CDR3 region has 15 residues. CDR3 sequence (DNA): TGTGCCAGCAGTTATCGGGGGAGGGACCCAGATACGCAGTATTTT. Translated: CASSYRGRDPDTQYF.

This clonotype was counted ten times or more. This chain links TRBV30 with TRBJ2-5; 8 nucleotides match TRBD2. Germline V CDR1 and CDR2: GTSNPN, SVGIG (reference sequence). The CDR3 loop spans 12 amino acids. V gave up 8 bases and J gave up 4 bases; unmatched junction bases: 6. This chain's CDR3 is CAGDRGGETQYF. In DNA, the CDR3 is TGTGCCGGTGACCGGGGGGGAGAGACCCAGTACTTC.

This clonotype was observed at least ten times. The chain carries TRBV12-3 or TRBV12-4 and TRBJ2-7; 9 bases fit TRBD1. V shed 6 bases, J shed 5 bases, and the junction held 8 bases outside the gene matches. This CDR3 has 14 amino acids. In DNA, the CDR3 is TGTGCCAGCAGCCGGGACAGGGTGAAAAACGAGCAGTACTTC. This encodes CASSRDRVKNEQYF.

This clonotype showed up many times. This sequence joins TRBV20-1 and TRBJ1-1; 8 bases are a match to TRBD1. The CDR3 covers 13 residues. Germline assignment: CDR1 DFQATT and CDR2 SNEGSKA (reference sequence). Trimming at V came to 3 bases and at J to 3 bases, leaving 3 bases not matched to a gene. For the CDR3, the DNA is TGCAGTGCTAGTTCGGACAGGGACACTGAAGCTTTCTTT. Amino acids: CSASSDRDTEAFF.

There are many counts of this clonotype. The V and J genes are TRBV7-6 and TRBJ2-3; TRBD1 aligns across 7 bases. CDR3 length equals 14 residues. The trim removed 3 bases at V and 5 bases at J, leaving 5 bases unmatched. CDR1 and CDR2 (germline): SGHVS, FNYEAQ. The CDR3 bases are TGTGCCAGCAGCTTCAAGACAGGGATAGATACGCAGTATTTT. Translating it yields CASSFKTGIDTQYF.